This T cell receptor (beta chain) was obtained from a study of shared clonotypes between healthy human individuals. Study as a whole: Plates per donor: three CD4 naive, three CD4 memory, two CD8 naive, one CD8 memory.

Selected positively for CCR7 and CD45RO-negative, naive CD8 cells excluded terminally differentiated effector memory CD45RA+ cells. Caucasian adults residing in Nashville, Tennessee made up all the donors. The data were produced by immunoSEQ multiplex PCR, yet TCRdb's version contains in-frame clones alone and is incomplete. This table holds about 820,000 clones, around 92% found once. Study-wide results and caveats: Donors were few, which limited the genetic and exposure-history diversity represented.

Note on this clone: The antigen remains unidentified.

Trimming at V came to 4 bases and at J to 4 bases, leaving 6 bases not matched to a gene. The CDR3 spans 14 residues. Per the germline V gene, CDR1 is MNHEY and CDR2 is SMNVEV (reference sequence). The sequencing input was naive CD8+ T cells sorted from blood. The source is a man younger than 40 in good health. The J gene is TRBJ2-7, the V gene TRBV27; TRBD2 matches at 8 bases. The CDR3 sequence: CASSSKRESYEQYF. CDR3 sequence (DNA): TGTGCCAGCAGTTCTAAGCGGGAGTCGTACGAGCAGTACTTC.